This T cell receptor (beta chain) appears in the sequencing data of a study of blood T cell repertoires in COVID-19 (dated by TCRdb to 2019 to 2021). For the study in its entirety: The collaborator samples originated in the United States, Italy and Spain and spanned the acute and convalescent phases of COVID-19. Samples were obtained from the ongoing ImmuneRACE study (first 160 participants) and from over 1,000 subjects provided by 6 global collaborators. Deeply sampled blood TCRbeta repertoires from subjects exposed to, actively infected with, or recovered from COVID-19 were included in the dataset. Where available, HLA class I and class II types were taken from metadata supplied by the sample provider and were not determined by assay-based typing. Nearly every sample came with metadata listing a de-identified subject ID, COVID-19 status, age in years and sex. The repertoires were released in a freely available public database intended as a resource for research on the immune response to SARS-CoV-2. The prospective study material was composed of cDNA or gDNA derived from T cells, B-cell-depleted T cells, or PBMCs. The study at large found these results: Clinical and demographic metadata were provided uncurated, with the amount varying by source and participant.

Each collaborating institution followed its own protocols to collect whole blood in K2EDTA tubes. For TCRbeta analysis, collaborators shipped samples as frozen whole blood, isolated PBMCs, or DNA extracted from either of those sample types. The CDR3 sequence holds 13 residues, the cysteine and phenylalanine included. Only the CDR3 portion is preserved as DNA: 39 bases, with reading frame beginning at the first base. CDR1 is given as SGHTA and CDR2 as FQGNSA, both from the germline V gene. Trimming removed 1 base from V and 7 bases from J; the gene matches leave 1 base unexplained. About this clone itself: Its antigen has not been determined. No base quality information exists; no much larger clone differs at one position.

The immunoSEQ Assay, a bias-controlled multiplex PCR, was used to amplify TCRbeta CDR3 regions from genomic DNA. The study's own analysis went as follows. Within the assay, amplification of reference gene primers was used to estimate how many nucleated cells each sample contained. Sequence reads were collapsed and filtered to measure the absolute abundance of every unique TCRbeta CDR3 rearrangement. For each sample, productive Simpson clonality was calculated as the square root of Simpson's diversity index across productive rearrangements. What TCRdb holds here is the immuneACCESS table cut down to in-frame rearrangements. Part of the clones is not present; checked against another copy, under half of the missing clones reflect an unresolved V gene, and the others are unexplained. The V and J calls and clone size are taken from that table; D and trimming were inferred from the DNA. Counted in this sample were roughly 250,000 clones; 70% to 90% of them appeared once. Of the sample, around 0.89% is held by the ten largest clones.

The sample comprised peripheral blood. This TCR derives from a man in his forties with acute or convalescent COVID-19. The chain is encoded by TRBV7-2 joined to TRBJ2-1; TRBD1 fits 7 bases in the junction. The DNA reads TGTGCCAGCAGCTTAGAACAGGGGAATGAGCAGTTCTTC. Its product reads: CASSLEQGNEQFF.